This passage covers 4 T cell receptor beta chains from one sample sequenced in a study of blood T cells in healthy people across ages. Sample-barcoded 5' priming and a J-beta primer mix drove a second PCR of roughly 6 to 12 cycles. TCRdb independently ran MiXCR on the 5' RACE reads; one entry per CDR3 protein. The sample contains about 1.8 million distinct CDR3 sequences, around half of which appear only once. The specimen sequenced was blood. These receptors came from a woman aged 35 to 49 in good health.

The V and J genes are TRBV4-3 and TRBJ1-2, with a possible D match to TRBD1 (6 bases). From germline, CDR1 is LGHNA and CDR2 YSLEER. V was trimmed by 3 bases and J by 5 bases, leaving 10 bases between them. The CDR3 is 13 residues long. The CDR3 protein is CASSQQQGYGYTF. The CDR3 region has the DNA TGCGCCAGCAGCCAGCAACAGGGATATGGCTACACCTTC.

The chain carries TRBV27 and TRBJ1-5; tentatively, D is TRBD1 (5 bases). Germline values: CDR1 MNHEY, CDR2 SMNVEV (reference sequence). The V end lost 7 bases, the J end lost 2 bases, and 15 bases lay between the germline ends. This CDR3 spans 15 amino acids. The CDR3 reads CASKPGGGGNQPQHF. In DNA form, the CDR3 reads TGTGCCAGCAAACCCGGGGGAGGGGGCAATCAGCCCCAGCATTTT.

This clonotype has only a few counts. V and J are TRBV20-1 and TRBJ2-3; D remains unclear. The CDR3 has 11 amino acids. Germline V lookup: CDR1 DFQATT, CDR2 SNEGSKA (reference sequence). The V end lost 0 bases, the J end lost 5 bases, and 3 bases lay between the germline ends. The CDR3 here is CSARDEDTQYF. The CDR3 bases are TGCAGTGCTAGAGACGAAGATACGCAGTATTTT.

This chain joins TRBV20-1 and TRBJ2-7, with 9 bases matching TRBD2. CDR1 is DFQATT and CDR2 is SNEGSKA in the germline V gene (reference sequence). The J segment lost 7 bases and the V segment lost 5 bases, leaving 15 bases of the junction unmatched. This CDR3 has 15 amino acids. CDR3 sequence reads: CSAAGFSGGRNEQYF. In DNA, the CDR3 is TGCAGTGCTGCGGGTTTTAGCGGGGGCCGGAATGAGCAGTACTTC.